The rows below give T cell receptor beta chains drawn from one sample of a study of T cells after yellow fever vaccination. TCRdb re-analysed the 5' RACE reads in MiXCR, keeping a single row per CDR3 protein. This table has hundreds of thousands of distinct CDR3 sequences, approximately 12% appearing once. The sequencing used CD4+ T cells sorted from PBMCs, collected 15 days after the yellow fever booster vaccination. The receptors stem from a man aged 18 to 30 who received the YFV17D yellow fever vaccine. Each CDR3 is given with its conserved first and last residue. Each record gives: clone size, V gene, J gene, D gene, CDR3 protein, CDR3 DNA. A D gene is named only where the DNA matches it firmly. Size tells how often a clone was seen (once, few, many) or the class of an expanded clone, and some rows leave it out.

.	TRBV6-6	TRBJ2-7	.	CASSYSGQGSYEQYF	TGTGCCAGCAGTTACTCAGGTCAAGGCTCCTACGAGCAGTACTTC
few	TRBV7-2	TRBJ1-5	TRBD1	CASSSRQGNQPQHF	TGTGCCAGCAGCTCTAGACAGGGTAATCAGCCCCAGCATTTT
few	TRBV4-3	TRBJ2-2	.	CASSLLGGRDTGELFF	TGCGCCAGCAGCCTCCTCGGGGGGCGTGACACCGGGGAGCTGTTTTTT
.	TRBV30	TRBJ2-1	.	CAWTKNSYNEQFF	TGTGCCTGGACAAAAAACTCCTACAATGAGCAGTTCTTC
.	TRBV18	TRBJ1-2	.	CASSPPEGGYTF	TGTGCCAGCTCACCACCCGAGGGTGGCTACACCTTC
many	TRBV27	TRBJ2-1	.	CASSLAGSNHEQFF	TGTGCCAGCAGCCTTGCGGGCTCGAACCATGAGCAGTTCTTC
few	TRBV12-3/TRBV12-4	TRBJ1-1	.	CASSPPVWGNTEAFF	TGTGCCAGCAGTCCGCCAGTATGGGGGAACACTGAAGCTTTCTTT
few	TRBV29-1	TRBJ2-3	.	CSVVPGTDTQYF	TGCAGCGTTGTACCAGGGACAGATACGCAGTATTTT
few	TRBV11-2	TRBJ2-5	.	CASSLGSSSETQYF	TGTGCCAGCAGCCTAGGGTCTAGCAGCGAGACCCAGTACTTC
few	TRBV7-8	TRBJ1-1	.	CASSPIDGPNTEAFF	TGTGCCAGCAGCCCCATAGATGGACCGAACACTGAAGCTTTCTTT
many	TRBV9	TRBJ2-2	.	CASSVAVSGELFF	TGTGCCAGCAGCGTAGCGGTTTCCGGGGAGCTGTTTTTT
.	TRBV7-2	TRBJ2-3	.	CASSLWSLPGTDTQYF	TGTGCCAGCAGCTTATGGTCGCTTCCCGGAACAGATACGCAGTATTTT
few	TRBV7-9	TRBJ2-3	.	CASSLTVGTDTQYF	TGTGCCAGCAGCCTAACTGTCGGCACAGATACGCAGTATTTT
.	TRBV25-1	TRBJ2-4	.	CASSAQGAVGNIQYF	TGTGCCAGCAGTGCCCAAGGGGCAGTGGGAAACATTCAGTACTTC
.	TRBV6-1	TRBJ2-5	TRBD1	CASSSTGGLTRETQYF	TGTGCCAGCAGTTCGACAGGGGGATTAACTCGGGAGACCCAGTACTTC
.	TRBV11-2	TRBJ1-5	.	CASSGNHNQPQHF	TGTGCCAGCAGCGGGAATCACAATCAGCCCCAGCATTTT
.	TRBV5-5	TRBJ2-3	TRBD2	CASSFTGGVDTQYF	TGTGCCAGCAGCTTTACGGGAGGGGTAGATACGCAGTATTTT
.	TRBV5-1	TRBJ1-5	.	CASSHDSSNQPQHF	TGCGCCAGCAGCCATGACAGTAGCAATCAGCCCCAGCATTTT
.	TRBV20-1	TRBJ2-3	.	CSASAGLSDTQYF	TGCAGTGCCTCGGCGGGACTCTCAGATACGCAGTATTTT
.	TRBV3-1	TRBJ2-3	TRBD2	CASSQDRASGGHVPRTDTQYF	TGTGCCAGCAGCCAAGATAGAGCTAGCGGGGGGCACGTACCGCGCACAGATACGCAGTATTTT
.	TRBV7-9	TRBJ2-1	.	CASTLLGALHNEQFF	TGTGCCAGCACCTTGTTGGGGGCCCTTCACAATGAGCAGTTCTTC
.	TRBV20-1	TRBJ2-3	.	CSARVAGRVSDTQYF	TGCAGTGCTAGAGTGGCGGGCAGGGTTTCAGATACGCAGTATTTT